This record looks at one T cell receptor (beta chain) sequence and its context. The data stem from a study of Graves' ophthalmopathy and Graves' hyperthyroidism. Amplification from RNA transcripts yielded the TCR beta CDR3 regions. Investigators did first-round RT-PCR with HTBI primers, then second-round multiplex PCR. TCRdb recomputed calls from the multiplex PCR reads with MiXCR, one row per CDR3 protein. The sample includes a few hundred thousand distinct CDR3 sequences, about a sixth of them seen just once. The sequenced sample consisted of peripheral blood. This clonotype was sampled from an adult woman with stable Graves' hyperthyroidism.

DNA for the CDR3: TGTGCCAGCAATCTGAGCGGGGGATACGAGCAGTACTTC. Translating gives CASNLSGGYEQYF. The chain joins TRBV12-3 or TRBV12-4 to TRBJ2-7, with 8 bases matching TRBD2. V shed 7 bases and J 4 bases; nucleotides not matched to a gene: 6. There are 13 residues in the CDR3.